One TCR beta chain is described in this entry. The data originate from a study of blood T cell repertoires in COVID-19. Overall study: Acute and convalescent COVID-19 samples came from the United States, Italy and Spain.

The data were produced by immunoSEQ multiplex PCR, yet TCRdb's version contains in-frame clones alone and is incomplete. The table shows 290,000 or so clones, with around 90% occurring only once. Specimen: PBMCs or T cells enriched from blood (not recorded which). The receptor's source is a young woman with acute COVID-19.

DNA for the CDR3: TGCGCCAGCAGCTTCCCTAGCGGAGGCGGGCAGTTCTTC. Its translation is CASSFPSGGGQFF. The chain carries TRBV5-1 and TRBJ2-1, with TRBD2 identical over 7 bases. The germline V gene has CDR1 SGHRS and CDR2 YFSETQ. This CDR3 comprises 13 residues. V gave up 2 bases and J gave up 12 bases; unmatched junction bases: 8.